This TCR beta chain was profiled in a study of blood T cell repertoires in COVID-19 (dated by TCRdb to the early 2020s). Study-wide context: Samples covering the acute and convalescent phases of COVID-19 were provided by collaborators in the United States, Italy and Spain. The prospective study material was composed of cDNA or gDNA derived from T cells, B-cell-depleted T cells, or PBMCs. Subjects who had been exposed to COVID-19, were actively infected with it, or had recovered from it provided the deeply sampled blood TCRbeta repertoires that made up the dataset. A freely available public database, intended as a resource for researchers studying the immune response to SARS-CoV-2, is where the repertoires were released. Samples were obtained from the ongoing ImmuneRACE study (first 160 participants) and from over 1,000 subjects provided by 6 global collaborators. A de-identified subject ID, COVID-19 status, age in years and sex were almost always included in the sample metadata. Where available, HLA class I and class II types were taken from metadata supplied by the sample provider and were not determined by assay-based typing. Results the study describes overall, beyond this receptor: How much clinical and demographic metadata was included differed by source and by participant, and the metadata was provided uncurated.

About this clone itself: The antigen it recognizes is unknown. It has no much larger one-base neighbor in the sample; base qualities were not kept.

Spanning cysteine to phenylalanine, the CDR3 consists of 17 amino acids. The DNA shown is the 51-base CDR3, in frame from base 1. From a lookup of the germline V gene (reference sequence), CDR1 and CDR2 are SGHNT and YYREEE. Trimmed from V: 3 bases; trimmed from J: 2 bases; junction bases lacking a gene match: 11. The immunoSEQ Assay, a bias-controlled multiplex PCR, was used to amplify TCRbeta CDR3 regions from genomic DNA. Regarding the original processing steps: The number of nucleated cells in each sample was estimated by amplification of reference gene primers within the assay. Sequence reads were collapsed and filtered to measure the absolute abundance of every unique TCRbeta CDR3 rearrangement. For each sample, productive Simpson clonality was calculated by taking the square root of Simpson's diversity index across productive rearrangements. Sourced from immuneACCESS, this table was stored by TCRdb with only in-frame sequences that have V and J called. A share of the clones is absent; for the studies checked, an unresolved V gene accounts for under half, and the remainder has no known explanation. The D gene and trimming were derived from the DNA, and the V and J assignments and clone size from that table. Across this sample there are around 130,000 clones, with about 86% seen only once. 2% to 3% of the sample is held by the ten biggest clonotypes.

Enrolling through a virtual design, the prospective study's participants ranged in age from roughly 18 to 90 years and lived across more than 20 United States geographic areas. Cohort assignment in the prospective study relied on participant-reported clinical history from a screening survey and a study questionnaire. Each participant in the prospective study had whole blood, serum and a nasopharyngeal or oropharyngeal swab collected by mobile phlebotomists. Over a roughly 2-month period, participants in the prospective study had the option of providing additional blood draws and questionnaires. Blood samples from the prospective study were shipped frozen or at room temperature prior to DNA extraction.

The source material was PBMCs or T cells enriched from blood (not recorded which). The sequence came from a man between 35 and 55 years old with acute COVID-19. Recombination linked TRBV5-4 to TRBJ2-1; TRBD2 lines up with 7 middle nucleotides. The DNA reads as follows: TGTGCCAGCAGCTGGGACCCAGCGGGAAGTACCTACAATGAGCAGTTCTTC. It codes for CASSWDPAGSTYNEQFF. Full variable domain (CDR3 extended with the reference TRBV5-4 and TRBJ2-1 proteins): ETGVTQSPTHLIKTRGQQVTLRCSSQSGHNTVSWYQQALGQGPQFIFQYYREEENGRGNFPPRFSGLQFPNYSSELNVNALELDDSALYLCASSWDPAGSTYNEQFFGPGTRLTVL.